The T cell receptor (beta chain) under discussion was sequenced for a study of blood T cell repertoires in COVID-19. Study overall: Collection of acute and convalescent COVID-19 samples took place in the United States, Italy and Spain.

Per the study methods: Estimated nucleated cell counts came from reference gene primer amplification. TCRdb's copy holds only in-frame clones and misses some; the assay was immunoSEQ multiplex PCR. V and J calls plus clone size are reproduced from that table; the DNA served to infer D and trimming. This sample has around 300,000 clones, with about nine tenths found just once. V was clipped by 6 bases and J by 4 bases; unmatched bases: 11. The length of the CDR3 is 15 residues. Germline V CDR1 and CDR2: MNHEY, SMNVEV (reference sequence). J is TRBJ1-1 and V is TRBV27; 7 bases map to TRBD1. The material sequenced was peripheral blood. The clonotype comes from a man aged 50 or older with active or convalescent COVID-19. The CDR3 spells CASSRDNDRATEAFF. The DNA for the CDR3 is TGTGCCAGCAGCCGAGACAACGACAGGGCCACTGAAGCTTTCTTT.